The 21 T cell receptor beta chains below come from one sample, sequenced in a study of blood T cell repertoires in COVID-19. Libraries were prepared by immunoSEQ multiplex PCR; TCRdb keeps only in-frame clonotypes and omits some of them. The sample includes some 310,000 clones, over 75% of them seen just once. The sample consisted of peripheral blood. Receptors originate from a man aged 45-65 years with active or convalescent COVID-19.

The CDR3, as DNA: TGTGCCATCAGCCGACGACAGGGGGCAGGCGAGCAGTACTTC. Protein product: CAISRRQGAGEQYF. The chain has TRBV10-3 and TRBJ2-7, with 10 bases fitting TRBD1. Germline V gene sequence: CDR1 ENHRY, CDR2 SYGVKD. Trimming at V came to 6 bases and at J to 6 bases, leaving 8 bases not matched to a gene. The CDR3 has 14 residues.

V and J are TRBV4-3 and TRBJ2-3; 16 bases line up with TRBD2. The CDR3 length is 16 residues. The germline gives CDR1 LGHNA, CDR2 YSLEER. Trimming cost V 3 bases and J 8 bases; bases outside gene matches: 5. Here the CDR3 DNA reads TGCGCCAGCAGCCAGGCCGGGACTAGCGGGGGGGGTACGCAGTATTTT. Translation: CASSQAGTSGGGTQYF.

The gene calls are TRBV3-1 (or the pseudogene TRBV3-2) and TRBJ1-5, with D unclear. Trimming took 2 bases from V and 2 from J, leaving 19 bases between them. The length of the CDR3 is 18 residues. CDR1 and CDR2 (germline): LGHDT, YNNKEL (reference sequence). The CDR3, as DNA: TGTGCCAGCAGCCAAAAGGGTGGTCCGGGAGCCGGCAATCAGCCCCAGCATTTT. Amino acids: CASSQKGGPGAGNQPQHF.

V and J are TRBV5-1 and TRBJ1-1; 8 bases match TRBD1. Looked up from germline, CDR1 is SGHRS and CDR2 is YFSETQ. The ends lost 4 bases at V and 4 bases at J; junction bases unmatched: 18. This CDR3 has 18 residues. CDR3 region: CASSLQQGARIEGTEAFF. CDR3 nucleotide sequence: TGCGCCAGCAGCCTGCAGCAGGGGGCCCGAATTGAGGGCACTGAAGCTTTCTTT.

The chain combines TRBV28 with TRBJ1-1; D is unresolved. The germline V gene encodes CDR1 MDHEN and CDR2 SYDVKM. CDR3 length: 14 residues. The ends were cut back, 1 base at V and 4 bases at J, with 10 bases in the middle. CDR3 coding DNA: TGTGCCAGCAGTTTATCCCGCAGGTCCACTGAAGCTTTCTTT. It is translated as CASSLSRRSTEAFF.

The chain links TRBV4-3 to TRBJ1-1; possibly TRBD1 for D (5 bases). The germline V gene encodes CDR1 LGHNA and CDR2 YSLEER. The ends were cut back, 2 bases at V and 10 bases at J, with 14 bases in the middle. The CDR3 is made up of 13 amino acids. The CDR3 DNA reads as TGCGCCAGCAGCCAACAGGGAGGAGGAGTAGCTTTCTTT. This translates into CASSQQGGGVAFF.

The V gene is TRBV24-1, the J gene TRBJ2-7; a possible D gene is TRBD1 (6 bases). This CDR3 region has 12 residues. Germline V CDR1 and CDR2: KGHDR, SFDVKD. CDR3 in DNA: TGTGTCTTGGGATCAGGGGTCTACGAGCAGTACTTC. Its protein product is CVLGSGVYEQYF.

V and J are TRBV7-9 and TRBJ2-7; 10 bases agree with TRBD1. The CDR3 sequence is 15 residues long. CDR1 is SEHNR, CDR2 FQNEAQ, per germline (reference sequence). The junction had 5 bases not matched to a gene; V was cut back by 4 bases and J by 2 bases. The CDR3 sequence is CASSWTGGIPYEQYF. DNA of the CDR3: TGTGCCAGCAGCTGGACAGGGGGTATACCCTACGAGCAGTACTTC.

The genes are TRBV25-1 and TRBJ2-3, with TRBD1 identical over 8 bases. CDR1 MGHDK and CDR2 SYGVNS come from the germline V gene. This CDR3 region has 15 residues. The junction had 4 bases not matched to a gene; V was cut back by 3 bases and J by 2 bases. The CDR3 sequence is CASSDGTGLTDTQYF. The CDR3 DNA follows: TGTGCCAGCAGTGATGGGACAGGCCTCACAGATACGCAGTATTTT.

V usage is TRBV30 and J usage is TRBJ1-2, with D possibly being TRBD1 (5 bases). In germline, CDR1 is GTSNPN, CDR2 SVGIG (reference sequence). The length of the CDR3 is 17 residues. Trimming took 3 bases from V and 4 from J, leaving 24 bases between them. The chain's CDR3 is CAWRGRGAPHLGYGYTF. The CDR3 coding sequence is TGTGCCTGGAGGGGGCGTGGGGCACCCCACTTGGGCTATGGCTACACCTTC.

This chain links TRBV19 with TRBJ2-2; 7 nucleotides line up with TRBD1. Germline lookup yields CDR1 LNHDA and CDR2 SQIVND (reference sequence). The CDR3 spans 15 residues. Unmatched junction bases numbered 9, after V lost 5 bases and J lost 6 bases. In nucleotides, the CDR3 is TGTGCCAGTAGTGCTCAGACAGGGTGGTCCGGGGAGCTGTTTTTT. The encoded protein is CASSAQTGWSGELFF.

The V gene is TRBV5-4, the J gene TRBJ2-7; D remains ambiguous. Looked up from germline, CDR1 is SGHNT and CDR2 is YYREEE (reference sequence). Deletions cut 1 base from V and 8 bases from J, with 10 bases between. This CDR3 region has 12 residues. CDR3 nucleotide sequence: TGTGCCAGCAGCTTGCCCCCGGGTCAGCAGTACTTC. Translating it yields CASSLPPGQQYF.

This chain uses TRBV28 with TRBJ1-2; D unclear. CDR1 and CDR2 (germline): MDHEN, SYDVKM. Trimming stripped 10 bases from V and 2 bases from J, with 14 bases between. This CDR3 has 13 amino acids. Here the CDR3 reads CATPDSRNYGYTF. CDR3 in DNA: TGTGCCACTCCGGACTCAAGAAACTATGGCTACACCTTC.

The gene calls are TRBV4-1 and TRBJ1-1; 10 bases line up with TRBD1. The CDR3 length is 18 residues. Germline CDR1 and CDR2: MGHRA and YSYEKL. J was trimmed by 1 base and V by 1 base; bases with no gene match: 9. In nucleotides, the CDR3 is TGCGCCAGCAGCCAAGCACCGGGACAGGGGAATGCGAACACTGAAGCTTTCTTT. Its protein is CASSQAPGQGNANTEAFF.

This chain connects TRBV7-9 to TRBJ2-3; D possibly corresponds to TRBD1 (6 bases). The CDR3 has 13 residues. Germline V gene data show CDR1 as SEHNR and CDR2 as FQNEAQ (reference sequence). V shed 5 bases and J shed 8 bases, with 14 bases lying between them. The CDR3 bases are TGTGCCAGCAGCCCCGATGGGGGCAGTACGCAGTATTTT. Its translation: CASSPDGGSTQYF.

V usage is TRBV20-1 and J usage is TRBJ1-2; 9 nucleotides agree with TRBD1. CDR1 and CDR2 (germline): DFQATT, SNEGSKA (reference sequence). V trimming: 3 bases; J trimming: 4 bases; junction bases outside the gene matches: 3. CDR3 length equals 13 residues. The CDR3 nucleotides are TGCAGTGCTAGTCCACAGGGGGCCTATGGCTACACCTTC. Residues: CSASPQGAYGYTF.

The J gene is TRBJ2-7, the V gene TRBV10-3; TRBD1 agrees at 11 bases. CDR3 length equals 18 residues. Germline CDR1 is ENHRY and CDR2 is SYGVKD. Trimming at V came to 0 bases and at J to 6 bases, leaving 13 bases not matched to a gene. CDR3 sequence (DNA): TGTGCCATCAGTGAGTCATTCGGACAGGGGGCAACATTAGGCGAGCAGTACTTC. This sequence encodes CAISESFGQGATLGEQYF.

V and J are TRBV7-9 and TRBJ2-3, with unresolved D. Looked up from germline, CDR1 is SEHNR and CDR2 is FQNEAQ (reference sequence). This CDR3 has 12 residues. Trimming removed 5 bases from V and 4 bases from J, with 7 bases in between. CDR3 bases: TGTGCCAGCAGCGAATCGGCAGATACGCAGTATTTT. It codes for CASSESADTQYF.

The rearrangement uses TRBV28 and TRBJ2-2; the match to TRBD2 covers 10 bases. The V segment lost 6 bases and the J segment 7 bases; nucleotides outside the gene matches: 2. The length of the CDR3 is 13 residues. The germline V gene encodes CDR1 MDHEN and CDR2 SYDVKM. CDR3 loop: CASSRTSGGELFF. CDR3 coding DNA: TGTGCCAGCAGCCGGACTAGCGGCGGGGAGCTGTTTTTT. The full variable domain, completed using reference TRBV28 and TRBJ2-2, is DVKVTQSSRYLVKRTGEKVFLECVQDMDHENMFWYRQDPGLGLRLIYFSYDVKMKEKGDIPEGYSVSREKKERFSLILESASTNQTSMYLCASSRTSGGELFFGEGSRLTVL.

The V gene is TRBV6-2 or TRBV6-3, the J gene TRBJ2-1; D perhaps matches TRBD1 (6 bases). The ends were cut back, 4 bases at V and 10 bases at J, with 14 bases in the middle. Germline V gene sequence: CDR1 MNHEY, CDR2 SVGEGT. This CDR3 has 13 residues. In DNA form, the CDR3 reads TGTGCCAGCAGTTCACTACAGGGTGGCGAGCAGTTCTTC. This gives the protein CASSSLQGGEQFF.

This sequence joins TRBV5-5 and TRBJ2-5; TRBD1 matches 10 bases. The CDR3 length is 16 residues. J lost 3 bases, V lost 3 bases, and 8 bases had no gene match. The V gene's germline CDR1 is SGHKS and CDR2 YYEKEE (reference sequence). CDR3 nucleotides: TGTGCCAGCAGCTGGACCGGGACAGGGGATAAAGAGACCCAGTACTTC. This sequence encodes CASSWTGTGDKETQYF. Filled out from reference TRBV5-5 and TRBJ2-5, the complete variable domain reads DAGVTQSPTHLIKTRGQQVTLRCSPISGHKSVSWYQQVLGQGPQFIFQYYEKEERGRGNFPDRFSARQFPNYSSELNVNALLLGDSALYLCASSWTGTGDKETQYFGPGTRLLVL.